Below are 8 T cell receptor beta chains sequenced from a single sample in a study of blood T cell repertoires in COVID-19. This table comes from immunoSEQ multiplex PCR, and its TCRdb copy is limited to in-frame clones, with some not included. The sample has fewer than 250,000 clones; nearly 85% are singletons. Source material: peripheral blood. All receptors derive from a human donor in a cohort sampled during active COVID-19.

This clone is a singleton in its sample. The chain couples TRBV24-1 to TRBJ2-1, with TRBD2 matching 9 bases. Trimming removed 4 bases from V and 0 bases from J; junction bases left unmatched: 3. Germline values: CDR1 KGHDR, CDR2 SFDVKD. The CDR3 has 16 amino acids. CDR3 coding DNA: TGTGCCACCAGTGAACCTAGCGGGACCTCCTACAATGAGCAGTTCTTC. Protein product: CATSEPSGTSYNEQFF.

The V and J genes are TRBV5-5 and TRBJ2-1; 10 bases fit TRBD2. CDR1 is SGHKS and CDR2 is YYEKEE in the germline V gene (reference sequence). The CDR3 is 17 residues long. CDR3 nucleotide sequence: TGTGCGTGCCGGGAGCGGGGGGGCCCCAGCTCCTACAATGAGCAGTTCTTC. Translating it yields CACRERGGPSSYNEQFF.

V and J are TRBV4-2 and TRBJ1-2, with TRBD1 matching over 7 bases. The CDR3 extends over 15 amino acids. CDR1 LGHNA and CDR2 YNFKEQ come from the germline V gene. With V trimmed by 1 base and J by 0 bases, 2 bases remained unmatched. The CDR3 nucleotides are TGTGCCAGCAGCCAAGTAGGGACAGCTAACTATGGCTACACCTTC. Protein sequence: CASSQVGTANYGYTF.

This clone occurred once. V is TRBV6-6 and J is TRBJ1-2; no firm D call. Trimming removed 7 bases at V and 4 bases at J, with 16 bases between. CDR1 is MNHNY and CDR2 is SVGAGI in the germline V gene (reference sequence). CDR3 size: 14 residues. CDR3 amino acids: CASTEDNTFYGYTF. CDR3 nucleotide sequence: TGTGCCAGCACCGAAGACAATACTTTCTATGGCTACACCTTC.

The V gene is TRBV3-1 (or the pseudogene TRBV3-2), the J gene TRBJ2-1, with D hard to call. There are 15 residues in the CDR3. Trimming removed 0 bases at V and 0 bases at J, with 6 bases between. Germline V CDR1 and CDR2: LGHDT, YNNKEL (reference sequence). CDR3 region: CASSQERSSYNEQFF. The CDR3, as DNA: TGTGCCAGCAGCCAAGAAAGGAGCTCCTACAATGAGCAGTTCTTC.

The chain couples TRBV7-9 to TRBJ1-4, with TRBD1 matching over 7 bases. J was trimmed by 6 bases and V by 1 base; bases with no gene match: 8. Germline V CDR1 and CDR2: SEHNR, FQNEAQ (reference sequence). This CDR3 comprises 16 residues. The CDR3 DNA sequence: TGTGCCAGCAGCTTAGAACCGACAGGGTTTTATGAAAAACTGTTTTTT. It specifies CASSLEPTGFYEKLFF. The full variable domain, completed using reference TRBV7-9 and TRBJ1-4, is DTGVSQNPRHKITKRGQNVTFRCDPISEHNRLYWYRQTLGQGPEFLTYFQNEAQLEKSRLLSDRFSAERPKGSFSTLEIQRTEQGDSAMYLCASSLEPTGFYEKLFFGSGTQLSVL.

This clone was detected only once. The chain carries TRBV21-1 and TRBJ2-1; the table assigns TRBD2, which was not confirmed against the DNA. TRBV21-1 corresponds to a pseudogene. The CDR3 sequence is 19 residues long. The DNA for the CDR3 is TGTGCCAGCAGCAAAGCCGCAAACGCTAGTTCCACAAGATACAATGAGCAGTTCTTC. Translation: CASSKAANASSTRYNEQFF.

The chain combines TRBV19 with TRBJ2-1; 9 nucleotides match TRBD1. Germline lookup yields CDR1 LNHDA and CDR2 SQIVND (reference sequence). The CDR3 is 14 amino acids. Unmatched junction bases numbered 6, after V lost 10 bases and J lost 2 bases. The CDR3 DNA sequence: TGTGCCACAGGGACAGGGCCAGCCTACAATGAGCAGTTCTTC. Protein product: CATGTGPAYNEQFF. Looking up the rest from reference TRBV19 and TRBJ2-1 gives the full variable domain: DGGITQSPKYLFRKEGQNVTLSCEQNLNHDAMYWYRQDPGQGLRLIYYSQIVNDFQKGDIAEGYSVSREKKESFPLTVTSAQKNPTAFYLCATGTGPAYNEQFFGPGTRLTVL.